The rows below give T cell receptor beta chains drawn from one sample of a study of blood T cells in healthy people across ages. TCRdb itself ran the 5' RACE reads through MiXCR, one entry per CDR3 protein. The repertoire holds about 1.8 million distinct CDR3 sequences, with around half as singletons. Sequencing input: blood. The source is a woman aged 40 to 50 in good health. CDR3s include the opening cysteine and the closing phenylalanine or tryptophan. The order of the fields is V gene, D gene, J gene, clone size, CDR3 protein, CDR3 DNA. D genes are given only for firm matches. The size of a clone is reported for some rows only, either as once, few or many, or as a class for expanded clones.

V gene: TRBV11-3
D gene: TRBD1
J gene: TRBJ2-1
clone size: .
CDR3 protein: CASSITLGQYNEQFF
CDR3 DNA: TGTGCCAGCAGCATTACCCTGGGACAGTACAATGAGCAGTTCTTC

V gene: TRBV27
D gene: TRBD1
J gene: TRBJ2-7
clone size: .
CDR3 protein: CASSLFRSRDSVYEQYF
CDR3 DNA: TGTGCCAGCAGTTTATTCCGAAGCCGGGACAGCGTCTACGAGCAGTACTTC

V gene: TRBV9
D gene: TRBD1
J gene: TRBJ2-6
clone size: .
CDR3 protein: CASSDLTGALSLGANVLTF
CDR3 DNA: TGTGCCAGCAGCGACCTCACAGGGGCCCTTTCTCTGGGGGCCAACGTCCTGACTTTC

V gene: TRBV4-1
D gene: .
J gene: TRBJ2-1
clone size: few
CDR3 protein: CASSQDRGNPLLEQFF
CDR3 DNA: TGTGCCAGCAGCCAAGATCGCGGGAACCCGCTTTTAGAGCAGTTCTTC

V gene: TRBV28
D gene: TRBD1
J gene: TRBJ2-1
clone size: few
CDR3 protein: CASTTGESYNEQFF
CDR3 DNA: TGTGCCAGCACTACAGGGGAATCCTACAATGAGCAGTTCTTC

V gene: TRBV6-5
D gene: TRBD1
J gene: TRBJ2-7
clone size: .
CDR3 protein: CASSVPGGGYEQYF
CDR3 DNA: TGTGCCAGCAGTGTTCCAGGGGGCGGATACGAGCAGTACTTC

V gene: TRBV7-8
D gene: .
J gene: TRBJ2-3
clone size: few
CDR3 protein: CASSEFQGPVENTDTQYF
CDR3 DNA: TGTGCCAGCAGCGAATTCCAGGGACCCGTGGAGAACACAGATACGCAGTATTTT

V gene: TRBV28
D gene: TRBD1
J gene: TRBJ2-7
clone size: .
CDR3 protein: CASTRQGGEQYF
CDR3 DNA: TGTGCCAGCACCCGACAGGGCGGCGAGCAGTACTTC

V gene: TRBV20-1
D gene: .
J gene: TRBJ2-1
clone size: .
CDR3 protein: CSASPVRAGEQFF
CDR3 DNA: TGCAGTGCTAGTCCCGTCCGAGCGGGTGAGCAGTTCTTC

V gene: TRBV7-2
D gene: TRBD1
J gene: TRBJ1-4
clone size: .
CDR3 protein: CASSPSTGPSNEKLFF
CDR3 DNA: TGTGCCAGCAGCCCGTCGACAGGGCCCTCTAATGAAAAACTGTTTTTT

V gene: TRBV15
D gene: TRBD1
J gene: TRBJ2-7
clone size: .
CDR3 protein: CATSREGQGGLYEQYF
CDR3 DNA: TGTGCCACCAGCAGAGAGGGACAGGGGGGCTTGTACGAGCAGTACTTC

V gene: TRBV12-5
D gene: TRBD1
J gene: TRBJ2-3
clone size: .
CDR3 protein: CASGPTGADTQYF
CDR3 DNA: TGTGCTAGTGGTCCGACAGGGGCAGATACGCAGTATTTT

V gene: TRBV6-5
D gene: .
J gene: TRBJ1-2
clone size: .
CDR3 protein: CASSPRTDFWGYTF
CDR3 DNA: TGTGCCAGCAGTCCCCGGACGGATTTTTGGGGCTACACCTTC

V gene: TRBV7-9
D gene: TRBD1
J gene: TRBJ1-2
clone size: .
CDR3 protein: CASSSLTGSEVYGYTF
CDR3 DNA: TGTGCCAGCAGCTCGTTGACAGGGTCGGAGGTCTATGGCTACACCTTC

V gene: TRBV4-1
D gene: TRBD2
J gene: TRBJ2-3
clone size: .
CDR3 protein: CASSPPFGLAGGPSTDTQYF
CDR3 DNA: TGCGCCAGCAGCCCCCCGTTTGGGCTAGCGGGGGGGCCGAGCACAGATACGCAGTATTTT

V gene: TRBV7-6
D gene: .
J gene: TRBJ1-2
clone size: few
CDR3 protein: CASSGGGNGGYTF
CDR3 DNA: TGTGCCAGCAGCGGAGGCGGGAACGGTGGCTACACCTTC

V gene: TRBV28
D gene: .
J gene: TRBJ1-2
clone size: .
CDR3 protein: CASSTRARSHGYTF
CDR3 DNA: TGTGCCAGCAGCACCAGGGCGAGATCCCATGGCTACACCTTC

V gene: TRBV7-2
D gene: .
J gene: TRBJ1-5
clone size: few
CDR3 protein: CASSRVDSRNQPQHF
CDR3 DNA: TGTGCCAGCAGCCGTGTGGACAGCCGAAATCAGCCCCAGCATTTT

V gene: TRBV24-1
D gene: .
J gene: TRBJ1-2
clone size: few
CDR3 protein: CATSDSTGNYGYTF
CDR3 DNA: TGTGCCACCAGTGATTCCACAGGAAACTATGGCTACACCTTC

V gene: TRBV7-2
D gene: .
J gene: TRBJ1-2
clone size: .
CDR3 protein: CASSSGGQGTVNYGYTF
CDR3 DNA: TGTGCCAGCAGCTCAGGAGGCCAGGGCACAGTTAACTATGGCTACACCTTC

V gene: TRBV14
D gene: .
J gene: TRBJ2-7
clone size: .
CDR3 protein: CASSPRQNLLYEQYF
CDR3 DNA: TGTGCCAGCAGTCCCCGACAGAACCTACTCTACGAGCAGTACTTC

V gene: TRBV7-2
D gene: .
J gene: TRBJ2-7
clone size: .
CDR3 protein: CASSLLIDEQYF
CDR3 DNA: TGTGCCAGCAGCCTCCTGATCGACGAGCAGTACTTC

V gene: TRBV5-1
D gene: .
J gene: TRBJ2-3
clone size: once
CDR3 protein: CASSDGTSVSTDTQYF
CDR3 DNA: TGCGCCAGCAGCGACGGGACCAGTGTTAGCACAGATACGCAGTATTTT

V gene: TRBV7-2
D gene: .
J gene: TRBJ2-3
clone size: .
CDR3 protein: CASSLRERTQYF
CDR3 DNA: TGTGCCAGCAGCTTAAGGGAGAGAACGCAGTATTTT

V gene: TRBV7-2
D gene: .
J gene: TRBJ2-3
clone size: .
CDR3 protein: CASSLDPGADTQYF
CDR3 DNA: TGTGCCAGCAGCTTAGACCCTGGGGCAGATACGCAGTATTTT

V gene: TRBV20-1
D gene: .
J gene: TRBJ1-4
clone size: few
CDR3 protein: CSARDGLYEKLFF
CDR3 DNA: TGCAGTGCTAGAGATGGGTTATATGAAAAACTGTTTTTT

V gene: TRBV7-2
D gene: .
J gene: TRBJ1-2
clone size: .
CDR3 protein: CASSPGITGYTF
CDR3 DNA: TGTGCCAGCAGCCCCGGCATAACCGGCTACACCTTC

V gene: TRBV6-2/TRBV6-3
D gene: TRBD2
J gene: TRBJ2-3
clone size: .
CDR3 protein: CASSYGSGDWDTQYF
CDR3 DNA: TGTGCCAGCAGTTACGGTAGCGGGGACTGGGATACGCAGTATTTT

V gene: TRBV4-3
D gene: .
J gene: TRBJ2-5
clone size: .
CDR3 protein: CASSQAAGGQTQYF
CDR3 DNA: TGCGCCAGCAGCCAAGCGGCCGGGGGACAGACCCAGTACTTC